This passage covers 17 T cell receptor beta chains from one sample sequenced in a study of shared clonotypes between healthy human individuals. The assay was immunoSEQ multiplex PCR, and TCRdb's table has in-frame clones only and misses some. Among millions of clones listed, 90% to 95% were seen once. The sequenced sample was naive CD4+ T cells from PBMCs. Subset specified: CD45RA+ positively selected. These receptors were obtained from a young man in good health. Some clones in this sample may be carry-over from other donors' samples.

V usage is TRBV6-1 and J usage is TRBJ2-7; 7 bases agree with TRBD2. The V and J ends lost 6 bases and 0 bases, in that order; junction bases with no gene match: 8. This CDR3 spans 15 amino acids. CDR1 MNHNS and CDR2 SASEGT come from the germline V gene. The CDR3 bases are TGTGCCAGCAGCCTTGGGACTACCATCTCCTACGAGCAGTACTTC. It yields the protein CASSLGTTISYEQYF.

This chain joins TRBV5-1 and TRBJ2-2; possibly TRBD1 for D (6 bases). Germline V gene data show CDR1 as SGHRS and CDR2 as YFSETQ. V dropped 4 bases and J dropped 4 bases, with 17 bases sitting between them. The CDR3 totals 16 residues. The CDR3 sequence is CASSMGSGTTTGELFF. For the CDR3, the DNA is TGCGCCAGCAGCATGGGCTCCGGGACAACCACCGGGGAGCTGTTTTTT.

This clone was counted once. V and J are TRBV6-1 and TRBJ1-5; D is undetermined. V was trimmed by 1 base and J by 7 bases, leaving 11 bases between them. Germline lookup yields CDR1 MNHNS and CDR2 SASEGT. This CDR3 contains 14 residues. CDR3 in amino acids: CASSEVGRNQPQHF. In DNA form, the CDR3 reads TGTGCCAGCAGTGAAGTTGGGAGGAACCAGCCCCAGCATTTT.

The J gene is TRBJ2-1, the V gene TRBV19, with TRBD2 identical over 7 bases. Germline V gene data show CDR1 as LNHDA and CDR2 as SQIVND (reference sequence). V dropped 3 bases and J dropped 10; count of bases not matched to a gene: 9. The CDR3 totals 14 residues. The CDR3 protein is CASSIGAGVLEQFF. DNA of the CDR3: TGTGCCAGTAGTATCGGGGCGGGAGTTCTGGAGCAGTTCTTC.

The chain links TRBV18 to TRBJ2-2, with D perhaps matching TRBD2 (5 bases). CDR1 KGHSH and CDR2 LQKENI come from the germline V gene. V lost 3 bases and J lost 0, with 14 bases in between. The CDR3 has 17 amino acids. This CDR3 reads CASSPEVGATNTGELFF. The CDR3 nucleotides read TGTGCCAGCTCACCGGAGGTGGGCGCCACGAACACCGGGGAGCTGTTTTTT. The full variable domain, rest sourced from reference TRBV18 and TRBJ2-2, is NAGVMQNPRHLVRRRGQEARLRCSPMKGHSHVYWYRQLPEEGLKFMVYLQKENIIDESGMPKERFSAEFPKEGPSILRIQQVVRGDSAAYFCASSPEVGATNTGELFFGEGSRLTVL.

The chain couples TRBV7-2 to TRBJ1-1; no definite D call. Germline V CDR1 and CDR2: SGHTA, FQGNSA. This CDR3 comprises 13 residues. Trimming left V 1 base short and J 1 base short, with 4 bases between. The chain's CDR3 is CASSLVRNTEAFF. CDR3 in DNA: TGTGCCAGCAGCTTAGTTCGGAACACTGAAGCTTTCTTT.

The V call is TRBV9, the J call TRBJ1-4; weak D call: TRBD1 (5 bases). V was shortened by 2 bases and J by 6 bases, with 14 bases between the two germline ends. Germline V lookup: CDR1 SGDLS, CDR2 YYNGEE. The CDR3 spans 15 residues. In nucleotides, the CDR3 is TGTGCCAGCAGCGTCTCTCAGGGTTATGATGAAAAACTGTTTTTT. Amino acids: CASSVSQGYDEKLFF.

The J gene is TRBJ1-5, the V gene TRBV4-2; a possible D gene is TRBD1 (5 bases). The V gene lost 0 bases and the J gene lost 3 bases, with 15 bases spanning the gap. Germline CDR1 is LGHNA and CDR2 is YNFKEQ. The CDR3 totals 17 residues. The CDR3 bases are TGTGCCAGCAGCCAAGATGACGGGCAGGGAGTCAATCAGCCCCAGCATTTT. Amino acid sequence: CASSQDDGQGVNQPQHF.

The chain has TRBV6-6 and TRBJ2-5; D not resolved. Trimming took 2 bases from V and 5 from J, leaving 18 bases between them. The CDR3 totals 16 residues. Per germline, CDR1 MNHNY and CDR2 SVGAGI (reference sequence). The CDR3 reads CASSYPPETLEETQYF. The CDR3 nucleotides are TGTGCCAGCAGTTACCCCCCCGAAACCCTTGAGGAGACCCAGTACTTC.

V and J are TRBV7-9 and TRBJ1-1, with D unresolved. The CDR3 has 14 amino acids. Per the germline V gene, CDR1 is SEHNR and CDR2 is FQNEAQ (reference sequence). The ends were cut back, 3 bases at V and 4 bases at J, with 12 bases in the middle. The CDR3 coding sequence is TGTGCCAGCAGCTTCCGGGTGGGCATCACTGAAGCTTTCTTT. It is translated as CASSFRVGITEAFF.

The rearrangement joins TRBV19 to TRBJ2-2; tentative D call: TRBD2 (5 bases). CDR1 and CDR2 from the germline V gene are LNHDA and SQIVND (reference sequence). The CDR3 length is 16 residues. The V gene lost 2 bases and the J gene lost 5 bases, with 15 bases spanning the gap. As DNA, the CDR3 is TGTGCCAGTAGTATAAGTAGGTGGAGGATGACCGGGGAGCTGTTTTTT. Translating it yields CASSISRWRMTGELFF.

This chain links TRBV6-5 with TRBJ1-2; no definite D call. There are 13 residues in the CDR3. Looked up from germline, CDR1 is MNHEY and CDR2 is SVGAGI. The germline V and J ends were trimmed by 2 bases and 4 bases, with 8 bases remaining between them. The CDR3 region has the DNA TGTGCCAGCAGTTACCATAGGAGCTATGGCTACACCTTC. It encodes CASSYHRSYGYTF.

The rearrangement uses TRBV6-4 and TRBJ1-5, with D perhaps TRBD1 (5 bases). Trimming left V 7 bases short and J 2 bases short, with 27 bases between. Germline V gives CDR1 MRHNA, CDR2 SNTAGT. This CDR3 has 19 residues. CDR3 sequence reads: CASTPPTRTRDRRNQPQHF. CDR3 DNA: TGTGCCAGCACCCCCCCAACAAGGACCCGGGACCGACGCAATCAGCCCCAGCATTTT.

V is TRBV6-5 and J is TRBJ1-4; D not resolved. Germline CDR1 MNHEY, CDR2 SVGAGI. CDR3 length equals 15 residues. V lost 0 bases and J lost 7, with 12 bases in between. This CDR3 reads CASSYSRGYGEKLFF. The CDR3 DNA sequence: TGTGCCAGCAGTTACTCGAGAGGGTACGGTGAAAAACTGTTTTTT.

Regarding this clone: This specimen includes other DNA sequences encoding the same CDR3. This chain links TRBV5-4 with TRBJ2-1; 11 nucleotides match TRBD2. With 0 bases clipped from V and 4 bases from J, the junction kept 3 bases outside the gene matches. Germline-derived CDR1 and CDR2 are SGHNT and YYREEE (reference sequence). There are 16 residues in the CDR3. CDR3 bases: TGTGCCAGCAGCTTGGGGGGGACTAGCGGTTACAATGAGCAGTTCTTC. The encoded protein is CASSLGGTSGYNEQFF.

Here the CDR3 reads CSVEGGRGSYNEQFF. DNA of the CDR3: TGCAGCGTTGAAGGGGGGAGGGGGTCCTACAATGAGCAGTTCTTC. The chain is built from TRBV29-1 and TRBJ2-1, with a possible D match to TRBD2 (7 bases). CDR1 SQVTM and CDR2 ANQGSEA come from the germline V gene. Trimming removed 1 base from V and 1 base from J, with 11 bases in between. This CDR3 spans 15 amino acids.

With regard to this clone: Other DNA sequences within the sample encode an identical CDR3. The chain has TRBV2 and TRBJ2-7; D may be TRBD2 (5 bases). CDR1 is SNHLY and CDR2 is FYNNEI in the germline V gene. V lost 5 bases to trimming and J lost 4 bases, with 6 bases between them. The CDR3 spans 11 residues. The CDR3 DNA reads as TGTGCCAGCAGTACGGGATACGAGCAGTACTTC. This sequence encodes CASSTGYEQYF. The full variable domain, completed using reference TRBV2 and TRBJ2-7, is EPEVTQTPSHQVTQMGQEVILRCVPISNHLYFYWYRQILGQKVEFLVSFYNNEISEKSEIFDDQFSVERPDGSNFTLKIRSTKLEDSAMYFCASSTGYEQYFGPGTRLTVT.